The 9 T cell receptor beta chains in this list originate from one sample, sequenced in a study of blood T cells in healthy people across ages. With a J-beta primer mix and a sample-barcoded 5' primer, a second PCR ran about 6 to 11 cycles. TCRdb analysed the 5' RACE reads with MiXCR anew, one entry per CDR3 protein. This table holds around 750,000 distinct CDR3 sequences, roughly 50% found once. Material: blood. Source of these receptors: a man older than 75 in good health.

This sequence joins TRBV5-5 and TRBJ1-2; D is possibly TRBD1 (6 bases). With 0 bases removed from V and 6 bases from J, the gap between germline ends came to 18 bases. The CDR3 sequence is 16 residues long. Germline V gene lookup returns CDR1 SGHKS and CDR2 YYEKEE (reference sequence). The CDR3 here is CASSLDVDSSGHGYTF. The CDR3 bases are TGTGCCAGCAGCTTGGACGTGGACAGTTCAGGCCATGGCTACACCTTC.

Written as DNA, the CDR3 is TGCGCCAGCAGCTTGCCGGGGAGGGGACACACTGAAGCTTTCTTT. It translates to CASSLPGRGHTEAFF. The chain couples TRBV5-1 to TRBJ1-1, with D perhaps matching TRBD1 (5 bases). This CDR3 is built from 15 residues. V was trimmed by 1 base and J by 3 bases, leaving 13 bases between them. Germline CDR1 reads SGHRS; CDR2 reads YFSETQ.

The chain uses TRBV27 and TRBJ2-1; 7 bases map to TRBD2. Trimming at V came to 1 base and at J to 1 base, leaving 10 bases not matched to a gene. CDR3 length: 18 residues. Per germline, CDR1 MNHEY and CDR2 SMNVEV (reference sequence). CDR3 in amino acids: CASSLFSQRDLSYNEQFF. DNA of the CDR3: TGTGCCAGCAGTTTATTCTCCCAGCGGGACCTGTCCTACAATGAGCAGTTCTTC.

This clonotype was recorded a few times. The CDR3 DNA reads TGCAGTGCTAGAGAGGGCTGGGAGCAGTACTTC. Its protein is CSAREGWEQYF. V usage is TRBV20-1 and J usage is TRBJ2-5, with a weak D call TRBD2 (5 bases). The ends were cut back, 0 bases at V and 11 bases at J, with 10 bases in the middle. The CDR3 has 11 amino acids. CDR1 DFQATT and CDR2 SNEGSKA come from the germline V gene (reference sequence).

V and J are TRBV7-9 and TRBJ1-1, with D unclear. V lost 5 bases, J lost 0 bases, and 7 bases lay in between. The length of the CDR3 is 13 residues. CDR1 is SEHNR and CDR2 is FQNEAQ in the germline V gene (reference sequence). The CDR3 DNA reads as TGTGCCAGCAGCCTCCAAATGAACACTGAAGCTTTCTTT. Protein product: CASSLQMNTEAFF.

CDR3 loop: CASSLLGVDPYEQYF. The DNA of the CDR3 is TGTGCCAGCAGTTTATTGGGAGTCGATCCCTACGAGCAGTACTTC. The chain employs TRBV27 and TRBJ2-5; the D gene is possibly TRBD2 (5 bases). The J call may be in error: the DNA end matches TRBJ2-7 better. The germline V gene has CDR1 MNHEY and CDR2 SMNVEV (reference sequence). This CDR3 comprises 15 residues.

With regard to this clonotype: This sequence may be a read error, since a much larger clone differs from it by one base. J is TRBJ2-1 and V is TRBV4-2; TRBD2 might be the D (6 bases). The CDR3 runs to 15 residues. The V and J ends lost 1 base and 5 bases respectively, with 12 bases between them. Germline V lookup: CDR1 LGHNA, CDR2 YNFKEQ. DNA of the CDR3: TGTGCCAGCAGCCAAGGCCTAGCGAGTAACAATGAGCAGTTCTTC. It encodes CASSQGLASNNEQFF.

The J gene is TRBJ2-4, the V gene TRBV5-4, with D perhaps assigned TRBD1 or TRBD2 (6 bases each). The J call may be mistaken, given a closer DNA end match to TRBJ2-7. Germline-derived CDR1 and CDR2 are SGHNT and YYREEE (reference sequence). CDR3 size: 15 residues. Written as DNA, the CDR3 is TGTGCCAGCAGCTCCCTTAAGGGGGGTCTCTACGAGCAGTACTTC. It yields the protein CASSSLKGGLYEQYF.

This clonotype was seen a few times. The chain is built from TRBV12-3 or TRBV12-4 and TRBJ2-1; 10 nucleotides line up with TRBD2. The V segment lost 4 bases and the J segment 3 bases; nucleotides outside the gene matches: 6. The CDR3 length is 16 residues. CDR3 residues: CASSYLAGVNYNEQFF. The CDR3 DNA sequence: TGTGCCAGCAGTTATCTAGCGGGAGTTAACTACAATGAGCAGTTCTTC.